The 10 T cell receptor beta chains in this list originate from one sample, sequenced in a study of identical twins. MiXCR was run by TCRdb on the 5' RACE reads, yielding one entry per CDR3 protein. This sample has some 560,000 distinct CDR3 sequences, with around 9.6% found just once. This sample was shared with a second study, whose subject was yellow fever vaccine responses in identical twins.

The sequenced sample was PBMCs. The receptors stem from a woman aged 18-29 years in good health.

This clonotype was observed a handful of times. The chain recombines TRBV18 with TRBJ2-7; 7 nucleotides line up with TRBD1. Per the germline V gene, CDR1 is KGHSH and CDR2 is LQKENI. After removal of 6 bases from V and 3 bases from J, the junction contained 11 bases not matched to a gene. CDR3 length: 15 residues. CDR3 DNA sequence: TGTGCCAGCTCCCCATGGCAGGGGGAATACTACGAGCAGTACTTC. This gives the protein CASSPWQGEYYEQYF.

This clonotype was seen a few times. The chain links TRBV27 to TRBJ1-1, with D possibly being TRBD1 (5 bases). V was clipped by 6 bases and J by 3 bases, with 17 bases between them. The CDR3 contains 15 residues. Germline-derived CDR1 and CDR2 are MNHEY and SMNVEV (reference sequence). The CDR3 region is CASRSRAGWDTEAFF. In DNA, the CDR3 is TGTGCCAGCAGATCTCGGGCAGGGTGGGACACTGAAGCTTTCTTT.

At least ten counts were recorded for this clonotype. This chain connects TRBV13 to TRBJ1-1; the D is unclear. This CDR3 has 13 residues. The germline CDR1 and CDR2 sequences are PRHDT and FYEKMQ (reference sequence). Deletions cut 4 bases from V and 2 bases from J, with 8 bases between. The CDR3 loop reads CASSSYINTEAFF. Here the CDR3 DNA reads TGTGCCAGCAGCTCATACATTAACACTGAAGCTTTCTTT. Filled out from reference TRBV13 and TRBJ1-1, the complete variable domain reads AAGVIQSPRHLIKEKRETATLKCYPIPRHDTVYWYQQGPGQDPQFLISFYEKMQSDKGSIPDRFSAQQFSDYHSELNMSSLELGDSALYFCASSSYINTEAFFGQGTRLTVV.

This clonotype appeared many times. The chain carries TRBV5-1 and TRBJ2-2; D is uncertain. Trimming left V 4 bases short and J 3 bases short, with 13 bases between. This CDR3 comprises 15 residues. The germline V gene encodes CDR1 SGHRS and CDR2 YFSETQ. This chain's CDR3 is CASSALPRDTGELFF. In nucleotides, the CDR3 is TGCGCCAGCAGCGCCTTACCCCGGGACACCGGGGAGCTGTTTTTT. The full variable domain, in which reference TRBV5-1 and TRBJ2-2 provide the parts outside the CDR3, is KAGVTQTPRYLIKTRGQQVTLSCSPISGHRSVSWYQQTPGQGLQFLFEYFSETQRNKGNFPGRFSGRQFSNSRSEMNVSTLELGDSALYLCASSALPRDTGELFFGEGSRLTVL.

The chain is built from TRBV2 and TRBJ2-1, with D unclear. CDR1 is SNHLY, CDR2 FYNNEI, per germline. Trimming removed 7 bases from V and 4 bases from J, with 14 bases in between. The CDR3 spans 14 residues. In DNA form, the CDR3 reads TGTGCCAGCATCGACAACCACCAGTACAATGAGCAGTTCTTC. This codes for CASIDNHQYNEQFF.

In this sample, this clonotype turned up many times. The chain links TRBV6-1 to TRBJ1-5; D not resolved. The CDR3 has 12 residues. V lost 3 bases to trimming and J lost 2 bases, with 2 bases between them. CDR1 and CDR2 from the germline V gene are MNHNS and SASEGT. The CDR3: CASSEGNQPQHF. The CDR3, as DNA: TGTGCCAGCAGTGAGGGCAATCAGCCCCAGCATTTT.

This clonotype has only a few counts. The gene calls are TRBV20-1 and TRBJ2-1, with unresolved D. Deletions cut 6 bases from V and 10 bases from J, with 10 bases between. CDR3 length equals 10 residues. Germline-derived CDR1 and CDR2 are DFQATT and SNEGSKA (reference sequence). The CDR3 DNA reads TGCAGTGCGGAAGCTGGGGAGCAGTTCTTC. This codes for CSAEAGEQFF.

This clonotype was seen just once. The chain links TRBV7-9 to TRBJ2-3; the D is unclear. CDR1 and CDR2 (germline): SEHNR, FQNEAQ (reference sequence). The CDR3 has 16 residues. Trimming removed 5 bases at V and 0 bases at J, with 15 bases between. This CDR3 is CASSPADGRSTDTQYF. The DNA of the CDR3 is TGTGCCAGCAGCCCGGCGGATGGCCGAAGCACAGATACGCAGTATTTT.

In this sample, this clonotype turned up many times. The gene calls are TRBV20-1 and TRBJ2-1, with 9 bases lining up with TRBD2. Germline assignment: CDR1 DFQATT and CDR2 SNEGSKA (reference sequence). Losses at the gene ends were 1 base for V and 0 bases for J; bases not matched to a gene: 4. This CDR3 has 16 residues. CDR3 nucleotide sequence: TGCAGTGCTAGAGGTAGCGGGAGTACCTCCTACAATGAGCAGTTCTTC. The encoded protein is CSARGSGSTSYNEQFF.

With regard to this clonotype: The DNA is omitted, as the CDR3 cannot be located on it reliably, and the CDR3 follows TCRdb's listing. The genes are TRBV23-1 and TRBJ2-2. TRBV23-1 is an open reading frame whose function is uncertain. A total of 11 residues make up the CDR3, ends included. CDR3: CANFIPGSCFF.